This T cell receptor (beta chain) was found in a study of response to subunit inactivated influenza vaccine. One entry per CDR3 protein results from TCRdb running MiXCR on the RT-PCR reads. The data contain 590,000 or so distinct CDR3 sequences, about 14% of them singletons. The TCR was taken from a man aged 45-65 years who received an inactivated influenza vaccine. The sequencing used PBMCs from blood, collected roughly 15 days before vaccination.

The CDR3 region has the DNA TGTGCCAGCAGCATGGGACTAGCGGGAGGCCCCCAGTACAATGAGCAGTTCTTC. It codes for CASSMGLAGGPQYNEQFF. This chain connects TRBV11-2 to TRBJ2-1, with 15 bases lining up with TRBD2. Trimming removed 5 bases from V and 4 bases from J; junction bases left unmatched: 9. CDR3 length: 18 amino acids. Germline V gene lookup returns CDR1 SGHAT and CDR2 FQNNGV.